The clone carrying this T cell receptor (beta chain) was seen just once. Its antigen is currently unknown. The germline V gene has CDR1 SGHDT and CDR2 YYEEEE. V was trimmed by 4 bases and J by 5 bases, leaving 18 bases between them. CDR3 length: 16 amino acids. This entry comes from a study of CD4+ T cells in melanoma. Study-level findings and limits: Neoantigen-specific CD4+ T cells in melanoma reportedly had diverse differentiation states. A reported correlation linked neoantigen-specific CD4+ T cells to CD8+, macrophage and B cell function.

Sequencing was performed with immunoSEQ multiplex PCR; in TCRdb, only in-frame clones are kept and a portion is missing. The sample contains about 50,000 clones, roughly nine tenths of which appear only once. The chain links TRBV5-6 to TRBJ2-2; the D gene is possibly TRBD1 (7 bases). The sample consisted of peripheral blood. This receptor was taken from a human donor with melanoma. CDR3 sequence reads: CASSAGQEGITGELFF. CDR3 nucleotide sequence: TGTGCCAGCAGCGCCGGACAGGAGGGGATAACCGGGGAGCTGTTTTTT.